This T cell receptor (beta chain) was recorded in a study of post-analysis software for immune sequencing data. cDNA libraries for TCR beta contained unique molecular identifiers. One entry per CDR3 protein results from TCRdb running MiXCR on the PCR reads. Among just over 250,000 distinct CDR3 sequences listed, 35% to 45% were seen once. To note about this clonotype: The antigen is undetermined.

Trimming cost V 4 bases and J 15 bases; bases outside gene matches: 11. In germline, CDR1 is SGHTA, CDR2 FQGTGA. This CDR3 has 15 residues. Whole-study results and caveats: Strong same-batch co-clustering of samples appeared with F measure clustering. Controls showed lower frequencies than patients for five TRBV segments, and TRBV5-6, TRBV5-1 and TRBV20-1 were among these.

The sample taken for sequencing was blood. This chain connects TRBV7-3 to TRBJ2-1; 14 bases line up with TRBD2. The sequence came from a girl aged 10 to 17 with multiple sclerosis. In DNA form, the CDR3 reads TGTGCCAGCAGCTCCGGGACTAGCGGGAGTTATTCTCCGTTCTTC. This translates into CASSSGTSGSYSPFF.